This is a list of T cell receptor beta chains from one sample in a study of human T cells and chemical hapten exposure. TCRdb re-called the RACE reads with MiXCR, one entry per CDR3 protein. The table lists roughly 200,000 distinct CDR3 sequences, around a quarter of them singletons. This sample comprised whole blood, obtained in connection with sensitization to the hapten diphenylcyclopropenone (DPC). These receptors were collected from a middle-aged woman with alopecia areata. Some clones in this sample may be carry-over from other donors' samples. Each CDR3 is given with its conserved first and last residue. The D gene is left open where the match is weak. Clone size, where shown, is once, few, many, or a class for clones that have expanded.

>TRBV4-2|14|many|.|TRBJ2-2
TGTGCCAGCAGCCCGGGACAGAACACCGGGGAGCTGTTTTTT
CASSPGQNTGELFF
>TRBV28|16|few|TRBD2|TRBJ2-3
TGTGCCAGCAGTTTAAGTAGCGGGAGAACCACAGATACGCAGTATTTT
CASSLSSGRTTDTQYF
>TRBV7-3|13|few|.|TRBJ2-7
TGTGCCAGCAGCTTCGGAGTTGTGGGCGAGCAGTACTTC
CASSFGVVGEQYF
>TRBV7-3|14|.|.|TRBJ2-3
TGTGCCAGCAGCTTAATGAGTGGGGCAGATACGCAGTATTTT
CASSLMSGADTQYF
>TRBV28|15|few|TRBD2|TRBJ2-1
TGTGCCAGCAGGCCGGGCGGGAGAAGCTACAATGAGCAGTTCTTC
CASRPGGRSYNEQFF
>TRBV7-9|12|few|.|TRBJ2-2
TGTGCCAGCAGGACTATGGCCGGGGAGCTGTTTTTT
CASRTMAGELFF
>TRBV6-5|14|.|TRBD1|TRBJ2-7
TGTGCCAGCAGTTACGACAGGGGTTCCTACGAGCAGTACTTC
CASSYDRGSYEQYF
>TRBV5-4|14|few|.|TRBJ1-1
TGTGCCAGCAGCTTGGAACAGGGAGGCACTGAAGCTTTCTTT
CASSLEQGGTEAFF
>TRBV10-3|13|few|.|TRBJ2-1
TGTGCCATCGGACGGACGGAGTACAATGAGCAGTTCTTC
CAIGRTEYNEQFF
>TRBV18|14|.|.|TRBJ2-5
TGTGCCAGCTCACCACAAACAAACCAAGAGACCCAGTACTTC
CASSPQTNQETQYF
>TRBV20-1|16|.|TRBD1|TRBJ2-1
TGCAGTGCTAGAGGGTACCGGGACAGGGCGCGCAATGAGCAGTTCTTC
CSARGYRDRARNEQFF
>TRBV20-1|13|.|.|TRBJ1-1
TGCAGTGCCATGGGCAGTCTAACCACTGAAGCTTTCTTT
CSAMGSLTTEAFF
>TRBV5-1|14|.|.|TRBJ2-5
TGCGCCAGCAGCTTGACGGGGAGGAGGGAGACCCAGTACTTC
CASSLTGRRETQYF
>TRBV27|16|.|TRBD1|TRBJ1-5
TGTGCCAGCAGTTCTGGGACAGGGGGGCGCAATCAGCCCCAGCATTTT
CASSSGTGGRNQPQHF
>TRBV7-9|17|few|TRBD2|TRBJ2-5
TGTGCCAGCAACTTACCCCTCAGACTAGCGGGAGAAGAGACCCAGTACTTC
CASNLPLRLAGEETQYF
>TRBV20-1|16|.|TRBD2|TRBJ2-1
TGCAGTGCTAGAGCCGGGTTGACTAGCGGGAGAAATGAGCAGTTCTTC
CSARAGLTSGRNEQFF
>TRBV9|15|many|TRBD2|TRBJ2-1
TGTGCCAGCAGCGTAAGACTAGCGAGTTACAATGAGCAGTTCTTC
CASSVRLASYNEQFF
>TRBV4-3|16|few|.|TRBJ1-1
TGCGCCAGCAGCCAAGATGGGGCAGGGATGAACACTGAAGCTTTCTTT
CASSQDGAGMNTEAFF
>TRBV7-8|14|.|TRBD1|TRBJ1-2
TGTGCCAGCAGCCCGACAGGGTCTAAAGGGGGCTACACCTTC
CASSPTGSKGGYTF
>TRBV6-5|14|few|.|TRBJ1-2
TGTGCCAGCAGTTACGGCACTACTAACTATGGCTACACCTTC
CASSYGTTNYGYTF
>TRBV5-5|14|.|.|TRBJ1-5
TGTGCCAGCAGCCCCACACGGGCGAATCAGCCCCAGCATTTT
CASSPTRANQPQHF
>TRBV2|15|.|.|TRBJ2-2
TGTGCCAGCACCCGAGGAGGGGCGAACACCGGGGAGCTGTTTTTT
CASTRGGANTGELFF
>TRBV4-2|16|.|.|TRBJ1-4
TGTGCCAGCAGCCAAGATGGACCGCCCCGGGGTGAAAAACTGTTTTTT
CASSQDGPPRGEKLFF
>TRBV28|13|few|.|TRBJ1-6
TGTGCCAGCCGCGGCCGGTCGGATTCACCCCTCCACTTT
CASRGRSDSPLHF
>TRBV6-2/TRBV6-3|15|few|TRBD1|TRBJ2-5
TGTGCCAGCAGTTACCAGGGACAGTCAAGGGAGACCCAGTACTTC
CASSYQGQSRETQYF
>TRBV7-2|15|once|.|TRBJ2-7
TGTGCCAGCAGCTTAGCTTTGGACTCACCCTACGAGCAGTACTTC
CASSLALDSPYEQYF
>TRBV9|15|many|.|TRBJ1-5
TGTGCCAGCAGCGTAGTAGGACGGCTGAATCAGCCCCAGCATTTT
CASSVVGRLNQPQHF
>TRBV7-9|15|few|.|TRBJ1-3
TGTGCCAGCAGCGCAAGGGTCAGGGCTGGAAACACCATATATTTT
CASSARVRAGNTIYF
>TRBV27|15|many|TRBD2|TRBJ2-5
TGTGCCAGCAGTTCCCCCGGGACTAGCCAAGAGACCCAGTACTTC
CASSSPGTSQETQYF
>TRBV24-1|12|.|.|TRBJ2-3
TGTGCCACCAGCCGGGAAGCAGATACGCAGTATTTT
CATSREADTQYF
>TRBV6-2/TRBV6-3|16|many|TRBD2|TRBJ2-3
TGTGCCAGCAGTACGGAAAGCGGGAGGCGCCCAGATACGCAGTATTTT
CASSTESGRRPDTQYF
>TRBV5-5|13|.|.|TRBJ1-6
TGTGCCAGCAGCTTGGGCCGGGTGTCACCCCTCCACTTT
CASSLGRVSPLHF
>TRBV5-1|13|.|TRBD1|TRBJ1-1
TGCGCCAGCAGCCTACAGGGGTCAACTGAAGCTTTCTTT
CASSLQGSTEAFF